This passage covers 18 T cell receptor beta chains from one sample sequenced in a study of tumor T cells in aggressive B-cell lymphoma. The data were produced by immunoSEQ multiplex PCR, yet TCRdb's version contains in-frame clones alone and is incomplete. The sample records 2,100 or so clones, more than 85% being singletons. Specimen: tumor tissue. The receptors derive from an adult with diffuse large B cell lymphoma.

V gene TRBV27 combines with J gene TRBJ2-7; D perhaps matches TRBD1 (6 bases). The V gene's germline CDR1 is MNHEY and CDR2 SMNVEV (reference sequence). The CDR3 runs 13 residues. V lost 3 bases to trimming and J lost 3 bases, with 9 bases between them. CDR3 in amino acids: CASSLGDIYEQYF. The DNA for the CDR3 is TGTGCCAGCAGTTTGGGGGACATCTACGAGCAGTACTTC.

In DNA, the CDR3 is TGTGCCAGCAGTTTACAGGGTGAAGCTTTCTTT. Translated: CASSLQGEAFF. The chain uses TRBV6-5 and TRBJ1-1; D perhaps matches TRBD1 (6 bases). Trimming left V 4 bases short and J 7 bases short, with 7 bases between. Germline-derived CDR1 and CDR2 are MNHEY and SVGAGI. The CDR3 totals 11 residues.

This clone was counted once. The V and J genes are TRBV5-1 and TRBJ2-1, with a weak D call TRBD1 (6 bases). This CDR3 contains 16 residues. Trimming stripped 7 bases from V and 6 bases from J, with 23 bases between. Per the germline V gene, CDR1 is SGHRS and CDR2 is YFSETQ. The CDR3 reads CASGPGQSGRGNEQFF. DNA of the CDR3: TGCGCCAGCGGACCCGGACAGTCCGGAAGAGGCAATGAGCAGTTCTTC.

This clone was seen a handful of times. The chain links TRBV21-1 to TRBJ1-3; TRBD1, the D gene given by the table, was not confirmed from the DNA. TRBV21-1 constitutes a pseudogene. This CDR3 is built from 15 residues. CDR3 DNA sequence: TGTGCCAGCAGCAAAGACCAGGGGGATGGAAACACCATATATTTT. It is translated as CASSKDQGDGNTIYF.

In its sample, this clone was seen once. This sequence joins TRBV2 and TRBJ2-7; 7 nucleotides match TRBD1. CDR1 is SNHLY and CDR2 is FYNNEI in the germline V gene. There are 13 residues in the CDR3. V lost 9 bases to trimming and J lost 3 bases; unmatched junction nucleotides: 8. CDR3 amino acids: CASEPGTVYEQYF. CDR3 nucleotides: TGTGCCAGTGAGCCCGGGACAGTCTACGAGCAGTACTTC.

V usage is TRBV10-3 and J usage is TRBJ2-6, with a possible D match to TRBD1 (6 bases). CDR1 is ENHRY, CDR2 SYGVKD, per germline. CDR3 length: 16 amino acids. V was clipped by 2 bases and J by 4 bases, with 12 bases between them. The CDR3 sequence is CAISEHTGSGANVLTF. CDR3 bases: TGTGCCATCAGTGAGCATACAGGGTCAGGGGCCAACGTCCTGACTTTC.

This CDR3 reads CASSRTSIAGPTDTQYF. Written as DNA, the CDR3 is TGTGCCAGTAGTAGAACCTCCATAGCGGGGCCCACAGATACGCAGTATTTT. The chain is built from TRBV19 and TRBJ2-3; 8 bases are shared with TRBD2. This CDR3 spans 17 amino acids. V trimming: 4 bases; J trimming: 2 bases; junction bases outside the gene matches: 11. Germline CDR1 is LNHDA and CDR2 is SQIVND (reference sequence).

As to this clone: The junction differs from germline at one of its ends, possibly a read error. The chain has TRBV10-3 and TRBJ2-5, with D possibly TRBD1 on 6 matching bases. Germline assignment: CDR1 ENHRY and CDR2 SYGVKD. This CDR3 contains 12 residues. The CDR3 reads CAIRTGQQTQHF. As DNA, the CDR3 is TGTGCAATCAGAACGGGACAACAGACCCAGCACTTC.

With respect to this clone: The junction departs from germline at one end; a sequencing error may be responsible. The chain uses TRBV14 and TRBJ2-7, with 8 bases lining up with TRBD1. Per the germline V gene, CDR1 is SGHDN and CDR2 is FVKESK. This CDR3 region has 18 residues. The CDR3 is CASSLSVMLGQAYYEQYF. As DNA, the CDR3 is TGTGCCAGCAGCCTATCAGTAATGTTGGGACAGGCGTACTACGAGCAGTATTTC.

This chain links TRBV5-1 with TRBJ2-1, with D unclear. Deletions cut 7 bases from V and 0 bases from J, with 14 bases between. CDR3 length equals 15 residues. Germline CDR1 and CDR2: SGHRS and YFSETQ. CDR3 loop: CASAFRLSSYNEQFF. The CDR3 DNA reads as TGCGCCAGCGCTTTCCGCCTGAGCTCCTACAATGAGCAGTTCTTC.

The chain has TRBV4-3 and TRBJ1-2; no clear D gene. CDR3 length: 15 residues. V was cut by 2 bases and J by 0 bases, with 10 bases left in between. Germline V CDR1 and CDR2: LGHNA, YSLEER. This CDR3 reads CASSQTTGANYGYTF. DNA for the CDR3: TGCGCCAGCAGCCAAACGACCGGAGCTAACTATGGCTACACCTTC.

The rearrangement links TRBV5-6 to TRBJ1-2; perhaps TRBD1 as D (5 bases). The germline gives CDR1 SGHDT, CDR2 YYEEEE. CDR3 length: 12 residues. Trimming pared 4 bases from V and 7 bases from J, leaving 11 bases between. CDR3 protein: CASSGGDGGYTF. The CDR3, as DNA: TGTGCCAGCAGCGGGGGGGACGGTGGCTACACCTTC.

This chain uses TRBV10-1 with TRBJ2-7; D is possibly TRBD2 (5 bases). The CDR3 loop spans 14 amino acids. V was shortened by 0 bases and J by 7 bases, with 13 bases between the two germline ends. Germline CDR1 WNHNN, CDR2 SYGVQD (reference sequence). The CDR3 is CASSESFFSGEQYF. The CDR3, as DNA: TGCGCCAGCAGTGAGTCTTTTTTCTCGGGGGAGCAGTACTTC.

The rearrangement uses TRBV4-1 and TRBJ2-6, with TRBD2 identical over 7 bases. Per germline, CDR1 MGHRA and CDR2 YSYEKL. J gave up 0 bases and V 0 bases, and 8 bases lay outside the gene matches. CDR3 size: 19 residues. The CDR3 here is CASSQEGGNRISGANVLTF. CDR3 DNA sequence: TGCGCCAGCAGCCAAGAGGGAGGGAATAGGATCTCTGGGGCCAACGTCCTGACTTTC.

This rearrangement joins TRBV7-9 to TRBJ2-3, with D perhaps matching TRBD1 (6 bases). The CDR3 sequence is 15 residues long. Germline assignment: CDR1 SEHNR and CDR2 FQNEAQ (reference sequence). V dropped 2 bases and J dropped 1 base, with 10 bases sitting between them. The CDR3 region has the DNA TGTGCCAGCAGCTTACAGGGGTACGGCACAGATACGCAGTATTTT. Translating gives CASSLQGYGTDTQYF. The full variable domain, in which reference TRBV7-9 and TRBJ2-3 provide the parts outside the CDR3, is DTGVSQNPRHKITKRGQNVTFRCDPISEHNRLYWYRQTLGQGPEFLTYFQNEAQLEKSRLLSDRFSAERPKGSFSTLEIQRTEQGDSAMYLCASSLQGYGTDTQYFGPGTRLTVL.

The V call is TRBV27, the J call TRBJ2-7; 10 bases match TRBD2. The V segment lost 7 bases and the J segment 0 bases; nucleotides outside the gene matches: 18. CDR1 and CDR2 from the germline V gene are MNHEY and SMNVEV (reference sequence). The CDR3 covers 19 residues. CDR3 DNA: TGTGCCAGCATCATACTGCCGGGACTAGCGTTACATAGCTCCTACGAGCAGTACTTC. Its protein product is CASIILPGLALHSSYEQYF.

The count of this clone is one. The chain joins TRBV28 to TRBJ2-5; unclear D gene. The assigned J gene may be wrong: the sequence end matches TRBJ2-7 better. The CDR3 runs to 11 residues. Germline-derived CDR1 and CDR2 are MDHEN and SYDVKM. The CDR3 nucleotides read TGTGCCAGCAGTTACCTAAACGAGCAGTACTTC. Amino acids: CASSYLNEQYF.

V is TRBV4-3 and J is TRBJ2-7; maybe TRBD1 (5 bases). The length of the CDR3 is 16 residues. Germline CDR1 is LGHNA and CDR2 is YSLEER. V was trimmed by 0 bases and J by 3 bases, leaving 15 bases between them. The DNA for the CDR3 is TGCGCCAGCAGCCAAGATAAAAGGGGCGGATTCTACGAGCAGTACTTC. It is translated as CASSQDKRGGFYEQYF.